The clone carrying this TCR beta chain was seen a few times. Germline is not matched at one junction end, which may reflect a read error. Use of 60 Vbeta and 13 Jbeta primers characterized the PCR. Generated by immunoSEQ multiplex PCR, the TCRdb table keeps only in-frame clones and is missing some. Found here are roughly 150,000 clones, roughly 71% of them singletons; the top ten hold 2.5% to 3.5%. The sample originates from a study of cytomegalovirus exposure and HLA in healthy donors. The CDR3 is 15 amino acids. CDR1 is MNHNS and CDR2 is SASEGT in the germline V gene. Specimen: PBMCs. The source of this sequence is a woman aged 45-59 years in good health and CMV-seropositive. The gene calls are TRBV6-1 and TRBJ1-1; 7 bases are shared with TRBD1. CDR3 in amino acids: CASREGTTGRTEAFF. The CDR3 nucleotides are TGTGCCAGCAGGGAAGGGACGACAGGGAGGACTGAAGCTTTCTTT.